A selection of T cell receptor beta chains follows, all from one sample in a study of CD8+ T cells in alopecia areata. The protocol was immunoSEQ multiplex PCR, while the TCRdb copy is restricted to in-frame clones and leaves out a portion. The sample holds approximately 150,000 clones; less than 70% are singletons and the top ten take approximately 15%. The sample in question was CD4+ T cells sorted from blood, obtained at week 24, from a patient treated with tofacitinib. The receptor source for this set is a human donor with alopecia areata. Both conserved end residues are part of each CDR3. The D gene is left open where the match is weak. Size is stated for part of the rows, as once, few or many counts, or as a class when the clone is expanded.

j_gene	v_gene	abundance	d_gene	CDR3aa	CDR3nt
TRBJ1-2	TRBV20-1	NA	NA	CSARTQGFSTF	TGCAGTGCTAGGACCCAGGGGTTTAGCACCTTC
TRBJ2-1	TRBV5-1	NA	NA	CASSAQRVGNEQFF	TGCGCCAGCAGCGCCCAAAGGGTGGGGAATGAGCAGTTCTTC
TRBJ2-7	TRBV30	NA	NA	CAWNPPGTGVHYF	TGTGCCTGGAATCCCCCCGGGACGGGAGTCCACTACTTC
TRBJ1-2	TRBV18	NA	NA	CASSPEVGGGYTF	TGTGCCAGCTCCCCCGAAGTTGGGGGGGGCTACACCTTC
TRBJ1-6	TRBV7-9	few	NA	CASSPGLDGSPLHF	TGTGCCAGCAGTCCCGGGTTGGATGGTTCACCCCTCCACTTT
TRBJ1-2	TRBV30	NA	NA	CARSRTINYGYTF	TGTGCCCGAAGTAGGACAATTAACTATGGCTACACCTTC
TRBJ2-1	TRBV6-1	once	NA	CASSELLVGGNEQFF	TGTGCCAGCAGTGAACTACTAGTGGGGGGCAATGAGCAGTTCTTC
TRBJ1-2	TRBV5-4	NA	TRBD1	CASSFKRQGAGGYTF	TGCGCCAGCAGCTTCAAAAGACAGGGGGCTGGTGGCTACACCTTC
TRBJ2-5	TRBV21-1	few	NA	CASSAWGAVPQETQYF	TGTGCCAGCAGCGCCTGGGGAGCCGTTCCGCAAGAGACCCAGTACTTC
TRBJ2-5	TRBV2	NA	TRBD2	CASRRSGLAMSETQYF	TGTGCCAGCCGCCGTTCCGGACTAGCGATGTCAGAGACCCAGTACTTC
TRBJ2-7	TRBV29-1	few	NA	CSVGQSLIVYEQYF	TGCAGCGTCGGACAGAGCTTAATAGTCTACGAGCAGTACTTC
TRBJ1-2	TRBV18	NA	NA	CASSPQTARNYGYTF	TGTGCCAGCTCACCACAGACAGCACGTAACTATGGCTACACCTTC
TRBJ2-3	TRBV11-2	NA	NA	CASSFGVRDTQYF	TGTGCCAGCAGCTTTGGCGTTCGAGATACGCAGTATTTT
TRBJ1-1	TRBV2	few	NA	CASSARTGPAGTEAFF	TGTGCCAGCAGTGCCCGGACGGGGCCAGCGGGCACTGAAGCTTTCTTT
TRBJ2-5	TRBV10-3	few	NA	CATGTGGETQYF	TGTGCCACCGGAACGGGCGGTGAGACCCAGTACTTC
TRBJ2-2	TRBV30	once	NA	CAWSALKNTGELFF	TGTGCCTGGAGCGCCCTGAAAAACACCGGGGAGCTGTTTTTT
TRBJ2-7	TRBV29-1	NA	NA	CSVLFQGYEQYF	TGCAGCGTTTTATTTCAGGGCTACGAGCAGTACTTC
TRBJ1-1	TRBV29-1	NA	NA	CSVEGPLSDTEAFF	TGCAGCGTTGAAGGCCCGCTTTCGGACACTGAAGCTTTCTTT
TRBJ2-5	TRBV5-1	NA	NA	CASSSSGGSEETQYF	TGCGCCAGCAGCTCGAGTGGGGGGTCAGAGGAGACCCAGTACTTC
TRBJ1-5	TRBV7-9	NA	NA	CASSRSDSNQPQHF	TGTGCCAGCAGCCGATCGGACAGCAATCAGCCCCAGCATTTT
TRBJ2-6	TRBV29-1	NA	NA	CSVASGANVLTF	TGCAGCGTAGCTAGCGGGGCCAACGTCCTGACTTTC
TRBJ1-2	TRBV29-1	few	NA	CSVEARGTGGYTF	TGCAGCGTTGAAGCCCGGGGGACGGGAGGCTACACCTTC
TRBJ1-6	TRBV19	NA	NA	CASSIASATGDLHF	TGTGCCAGTAGTATAGCCTCTGCGACAGGAGACCTCCACTTT
TRBJ2-7	TRBV7-8	NA	TRBD1	CASSNPGQGPYEQYF	TGTGCCAGCAGCAACCCGGGACAGGGTCCGTACGAGCAGTACTTC
TRBJ2-3	TRBV5-1	NA	TRBD2	CASSLAGDYTDTQYF	TGCGCCAGCAGCTTGGCGGGGGACTACACAGATACGCAGTATTTT
TRBJ2-3	TRBV5-1	NA	NA	CASSLGGSSTDTQYF	TGCGCCAGCAGCTTGGGAGGGAGTAGCACAGATACGCAGTATTTT
TRBJ1-5	TRBV4-1	NA	NA	CASSQAPWTDQPQHF	TGCGCCAGCAGCCAAGCGCCCTGGACAGATCAGCCCCAGCATTTT